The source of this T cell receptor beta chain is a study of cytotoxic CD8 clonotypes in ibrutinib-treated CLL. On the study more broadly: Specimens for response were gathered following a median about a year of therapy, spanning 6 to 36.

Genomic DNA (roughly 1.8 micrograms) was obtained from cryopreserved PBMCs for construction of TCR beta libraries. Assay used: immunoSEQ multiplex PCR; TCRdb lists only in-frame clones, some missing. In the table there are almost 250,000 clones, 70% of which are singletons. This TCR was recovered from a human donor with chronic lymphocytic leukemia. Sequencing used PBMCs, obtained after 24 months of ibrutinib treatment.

The CDR3 region is CASSFLAGAVTEAFF. CDR3 DNA: TGTGCCAGCAGCTTCTTGGCAGGGGCTGTTACTGAAGCTTTCTTT. The V gene is TRBV7-9, the J gene TRBJ1-1; a weak D match, TRBD1 (6 bases). Trimming cost V 3 bases and J 5 bases, with 16 bases left between them. The V gene's germline CDR1 is SEHNR and CDR2 FQNEAQ (reference sequence). The CDR3 loop spans 15 amino acids.